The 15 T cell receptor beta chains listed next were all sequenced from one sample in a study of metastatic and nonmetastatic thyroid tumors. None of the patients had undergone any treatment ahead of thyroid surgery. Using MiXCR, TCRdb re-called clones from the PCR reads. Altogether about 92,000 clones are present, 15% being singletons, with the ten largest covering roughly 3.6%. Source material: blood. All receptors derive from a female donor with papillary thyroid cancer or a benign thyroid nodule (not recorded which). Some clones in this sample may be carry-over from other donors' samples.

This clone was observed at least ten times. Here the CDR3 reads CASSTGTVEGYTF. The CDR3 bases are TGTGCCAGCAGCACCGGGACAGTGGAAGGCTACACCTTC. The J gene is TRBJ1-2, the V gene TRBV5-6, with 7 bases aligning to TRBD1. Germline values: CDR1 SGHDT, CDR2 YYEEEE. The ends lost 4 bases at V and 8 bases at J; junction bases unmatched: 8. The CDR3 runs to 13 residues.

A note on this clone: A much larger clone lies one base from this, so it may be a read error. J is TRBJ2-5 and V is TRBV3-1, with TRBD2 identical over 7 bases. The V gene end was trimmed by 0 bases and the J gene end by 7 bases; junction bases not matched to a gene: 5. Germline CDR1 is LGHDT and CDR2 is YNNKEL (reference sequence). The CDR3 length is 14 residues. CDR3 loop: CASSQERTRVTQYF. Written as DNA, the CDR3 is TGTGCCAGCAGCCAAGAACGGACTAGGGTGACCCAGTACTTC.

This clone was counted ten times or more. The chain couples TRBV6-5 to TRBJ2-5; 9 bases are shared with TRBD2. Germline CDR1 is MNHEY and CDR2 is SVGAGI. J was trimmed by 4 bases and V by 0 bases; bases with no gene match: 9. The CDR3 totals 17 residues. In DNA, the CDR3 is TGTGCCAGCAGTTACTCGCGGGGGGGCTCCAGTCGAGAGACCCAGTACTTC. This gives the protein CASSYSRGGSSRETQYF.

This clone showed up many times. The CDR3 bases are TGTGCCAGCCGATCGAATCCAGCGGGAAGCACTGAAGCTTTCTTT. Encoded protein: CASRSNPAGSTEAFF. This chain uses TRBV6-2 or TRBV6-3 with TRBJ1-1; no clear D. The CDR3 totals 15 residues. Deletions cut 8 bases from V and 4 bases from J, with 20 bases between. Germline CDR1 is MNHEY and CDR2 is SVGEGT.

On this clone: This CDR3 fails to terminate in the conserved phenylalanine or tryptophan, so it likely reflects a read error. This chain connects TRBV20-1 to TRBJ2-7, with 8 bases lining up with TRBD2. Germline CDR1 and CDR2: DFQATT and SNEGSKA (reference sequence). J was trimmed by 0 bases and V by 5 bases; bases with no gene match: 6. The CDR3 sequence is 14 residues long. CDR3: CSAPTSGSSYEQYS. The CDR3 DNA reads TGCAGTGCTCCCACTAGCGGAAGCTCCTACGAGCAGTACTCC.

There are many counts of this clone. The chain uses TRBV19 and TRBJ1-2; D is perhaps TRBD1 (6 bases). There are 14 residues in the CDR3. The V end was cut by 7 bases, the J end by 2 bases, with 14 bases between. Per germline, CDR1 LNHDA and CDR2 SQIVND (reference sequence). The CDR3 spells CASTPQGANYGYTF. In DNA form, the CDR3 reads TGTGCCAGTACGCCACAGGGAGCGAACTATGGCTACACCTTC.

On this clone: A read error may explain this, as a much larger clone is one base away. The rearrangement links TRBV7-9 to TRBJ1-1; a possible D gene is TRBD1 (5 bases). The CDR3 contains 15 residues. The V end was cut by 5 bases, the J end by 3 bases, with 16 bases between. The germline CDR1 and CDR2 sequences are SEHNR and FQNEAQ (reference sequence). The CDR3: CASSPPLVRDTEAFF. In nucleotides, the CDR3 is TGTGCCAGCAGCCCCCCCCTCGTCAGGGACACTGAAGCTTTCTTT. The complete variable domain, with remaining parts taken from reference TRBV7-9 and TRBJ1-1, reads DTGVSQNPRHKITKRGQNVTFRCDPISEHNRLYWYRQTLGQGPEFLTYFQNEAQLEKSRLLSDRFSAERPKGSFSTLEIQRTEQGDSAMYLCASSPPLVRDTEAFFGQGTRLTVV.

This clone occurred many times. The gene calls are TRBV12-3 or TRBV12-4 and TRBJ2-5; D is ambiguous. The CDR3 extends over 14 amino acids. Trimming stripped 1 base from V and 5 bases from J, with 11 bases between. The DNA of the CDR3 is TGTGCCAGCAGTTTAGTCGGTGGGTACGAGACCCAGTACTTC. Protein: CASSLVGGYETQYF.

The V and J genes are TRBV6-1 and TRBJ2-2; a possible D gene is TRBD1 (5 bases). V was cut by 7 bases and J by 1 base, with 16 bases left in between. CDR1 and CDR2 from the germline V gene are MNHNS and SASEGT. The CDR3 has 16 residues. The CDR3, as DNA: TGTGCCAGCACCCAAAATGGGGCAGGGAACACCGGGGAGCTGTTTTTT. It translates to CASTQNGAGNTGELFF.

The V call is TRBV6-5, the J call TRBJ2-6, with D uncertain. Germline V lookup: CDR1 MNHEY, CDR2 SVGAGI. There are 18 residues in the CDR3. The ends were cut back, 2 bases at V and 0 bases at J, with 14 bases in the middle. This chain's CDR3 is CASSYRSFRDSGANVLTF. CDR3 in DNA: TGTGCCAGCAGTTACCGCTCATTTCGAGACTCTGGGGCCAACGTCCTGACTTTC.

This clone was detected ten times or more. This chain's CDR3 is CASSFLFDYGYTF. CDR3 DNA: TGTGCCAGCAGCTTCCTCTTTGACTATGGCTACACCTTC. The chain employs TRBV7-9 and TRBJ1-2; no clear D. V was cut by 3 bases and J by 3 bases, with 8 bases left in between. Germline V CDR1 and CDR2: SEHNR, FQNEAQ (reference sequence). The CDR3 totals 13 residues.

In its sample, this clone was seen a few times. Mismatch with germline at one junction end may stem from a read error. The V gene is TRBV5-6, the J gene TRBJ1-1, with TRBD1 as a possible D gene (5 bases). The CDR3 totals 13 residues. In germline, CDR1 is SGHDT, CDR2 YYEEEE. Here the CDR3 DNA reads TGTGTCAGCAGCCCGGGGGTTGGAGTTGAAGCTTTCTTT. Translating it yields CVSSPGVGVEAFF. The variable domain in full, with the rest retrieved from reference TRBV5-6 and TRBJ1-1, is DAGVTQSPTHLIKTRGQQVTLRCSPKSGHDTVSWYQQALGQGPQFIFQYYEEEERQRGNFPDRFSGHQFPNYSSELNVNALLLGDSALYLCVSSPGVGVEAFFGQGTRLTVV.

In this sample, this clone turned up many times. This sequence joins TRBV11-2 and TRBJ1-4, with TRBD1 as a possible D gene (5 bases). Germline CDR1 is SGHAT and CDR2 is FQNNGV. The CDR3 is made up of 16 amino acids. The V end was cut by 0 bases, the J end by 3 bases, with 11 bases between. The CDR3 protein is CASSLDRVEANEKLFF. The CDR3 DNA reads TGTGCCAGCAGCTTAGACAGGGTCGAGGCTAATGAAAAACTGTTTTTT.

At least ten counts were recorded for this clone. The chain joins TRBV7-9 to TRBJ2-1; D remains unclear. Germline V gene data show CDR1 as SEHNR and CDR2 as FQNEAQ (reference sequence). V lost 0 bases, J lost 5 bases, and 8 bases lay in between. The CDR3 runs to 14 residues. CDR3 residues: CASSLAGKDNEQFF. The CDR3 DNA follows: TGTGCCAGCAGCTTAGCGGGGAAAGACAATGAGCAGTTCTTC.

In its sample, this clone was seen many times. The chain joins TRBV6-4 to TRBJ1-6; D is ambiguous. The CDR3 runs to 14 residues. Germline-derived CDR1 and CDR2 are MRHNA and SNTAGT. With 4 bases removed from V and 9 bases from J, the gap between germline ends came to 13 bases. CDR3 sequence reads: CASSVEGITSPLHF. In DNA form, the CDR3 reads TGTGCCAGCAGTGTGGAGGGTATTACTTCACCCCTCCACTTT.